A selection of T cell receptor beta chains follows, all from one sample in a study of shared clonotypes between healthy human individuals. Libraries were prepared by immunoSEQ multiplex PCR; TCRdb keeps only in-frame clonotypes and omits some of them. The sample includes around 700,000 clones, about 74% of them seen just once. Sequencing was performed on memory CD4+ T cells sorted from blood. The receptors shown here come from a woman between 25 and 40 years old in good health. Both conserved end residues are part of each CDR3. The D gene is left open where the match is weak. Clone size appears in some rows only: once, few, many, or a class for an expanded clone.

>TRBJ1-4|-|TRBV15|TRBD1
TGTGCCACCAGCAGAGACTCGGGACAGGGAGGAGAAAAACTGTTTTTT
CATSRDSGQGGEKLFF
>TRBJ1-5|-|TRBV7-9|TRBD1
TGTGCCAGCAGCTTAGGGACAGGCGGACGCAATCAGCCCCAGCATTTT
CASSLGTGGRNQPQHF
>TRBJ2-1|-|TRBV4-1|TRBD2
TGCGCCAGCAGCCAAAGAGGGCCTGGGGAGGGACCGAGCTCCTACAATGAGCAGTTCTTC
CASSQRGPGEGPSSYNEQFF
>TRBJ2-7|once|TRBV5-1|TRBD2
TGCGCCAGCAGCTTTGGCACTAGCGGGATGGCCGAGCAGTACTTC
CASSFGTSGMAEQYF
>TRBJ1-4|-|TRBV6-1|-
TGTGCCAGCAGAAGGGGTCCCACTTATGAAAAACTGTTTTTT
CASRRGPTYEKLFF
>TRBJ2-6|-|TRBV15|-
TGTGCCACCAGCAGAGTGACAGGATCTGGGGCCAACGTCCTGACTTTC
CATSRVTGSGANVLTF
>TRBJ1-1|-|TRBV4-2|TRBD1
TGTGCCAGCAGCTATGACAGGGATACTGAAGCTTTCTTT
CASSYDRDTEAFF
>TRBJ1-5|-|TRBV19|TRBD1
TGTGCCAGTAGTATCGGGACAGGTAATTCGAATCAGCCCCAGCATTTT
CASSIGTGNSNQPQHF
>TRBJ2-3|-|TRBV13|-
TGTGCCAGCAGCCAAACGCAGGCTAGACCCACAGATACGCAGTATTTT
CASSQTQARPTDTQYF
>TRBJ2-1|-|TRBV10-3|TRBD2
TGTGCCATCAGTGAGTTACTAGCGGGAGCGAGTAAGGTGGAGCAGTTCTTC
CAISELLAGASKVEQFF
>TRBJ2-3|-|TRBV7-2|TRBD2
TGTGCCAGCAGCCCGGGACTAGCGTCTAGGGGAGATACGCAGTATTTT
CASSPGLASRGDTQYF
>TRBJ2-1|-|TRBV4-2|TRBD1
TGTGCCAGCAGCCATTCAGGGGGCTTTAGGAATGAGCAGTTCTTC
CASSHSGGFRNEQFF
>TRBJ2-1|-|TRBV7-9|-
TGTGCCAGCAGCCTTCGACTAGGAGAATACAATGAGCAGTTCTTC
CASSLRLGEYNEQFF
>TRBJ2-1|-|TRBV7-2|-
TGTGCCAGCAGCTTAGTGGGGAGTAGGAACTACAATGAGCAGTTCTTC
CASSLVGSRNYNEQFF
>TRBJ2-7|-|TRBV6-5|TRBD1
TGTGCCAGCAGATCCGGGACAGGTATTTACGAGCAGTACTTC
CASRSGTGIYEQYF
>TRBJ2-7|-|TRBV28|-
TGTGCCAGCAGCCCGGACGGGATCTACGAGCAGTACTTC
CASSPDGIYEQYF
>TRBJ1-2|-|TRBV6-1|TRBD1
TGTGCCAGCAGAGCACAGGGGACGCCCTTC
CASRAQGTPF
>TRBJ1-2|-|TRBV10-3|-
TGTGCCATCAGTGAGGCCGGGGGAGTAGATGGCTACACCTTC
CAISEAGGVDGYTF
>TRBJ2-6|few|TRBV7-8|-
TGTGCCAGCAGCCCATACTCCCTTCGGGGGTCTGGGGCCAACGTCCTGACTTTC
CASSPYSLRGSGANVLTF
>TRBJ1-4|few|TRBV11-2|-
TGTGCCAGCAGCTTCTTTACAGGGAAGAATGAAAAACTGTTTTTT
CASSFFTGKNEKLFF